This T cell receptor beta chain was sequenced for a study of T-cell memory formation after mild COVID-19. To note about this clonotype: The target antigen is unknown.

The study's findings and limits: Detection of some responders pre-infection suggested pre-existing cross-reactive memory T cells participated. The authors did not confirm SARS-CoV-2 specificity of second-wave clones peaking day 37.

V lost 3 bases and J lost 3; bases outside the gene matches: 9. This CDR3 is built from 16 residues. The germline gives CDR1 ENHRY, CDR2 SYGVKD. TCRdb itself ran the 5' RACE reads through MiXCR, one entry per CDR3 protein. This sample yields a few hundred thousand distinct CDR3 sequences, of which roughly a tenth are seen a single time; roughly a fifth belongs to the top ten. Sequences were obtained from PBMCs or a T cell subset sorted from them (not recorded which). The chain employs TRBV10-3 and TRBJ2-5; 8 bases match TRBD1. This TCR was sampled from a man aged 18 to 29 who had mild COVID-19 (a few samples of this study predate the infection). Cell type and time point are not known. CDR3 in DNA: TGTGCCATCAGTGAAATAAGGACAGGGATAGAAGAGACCCAGTACTTC. This gives the protein CAISEIRTGIEETQYF.